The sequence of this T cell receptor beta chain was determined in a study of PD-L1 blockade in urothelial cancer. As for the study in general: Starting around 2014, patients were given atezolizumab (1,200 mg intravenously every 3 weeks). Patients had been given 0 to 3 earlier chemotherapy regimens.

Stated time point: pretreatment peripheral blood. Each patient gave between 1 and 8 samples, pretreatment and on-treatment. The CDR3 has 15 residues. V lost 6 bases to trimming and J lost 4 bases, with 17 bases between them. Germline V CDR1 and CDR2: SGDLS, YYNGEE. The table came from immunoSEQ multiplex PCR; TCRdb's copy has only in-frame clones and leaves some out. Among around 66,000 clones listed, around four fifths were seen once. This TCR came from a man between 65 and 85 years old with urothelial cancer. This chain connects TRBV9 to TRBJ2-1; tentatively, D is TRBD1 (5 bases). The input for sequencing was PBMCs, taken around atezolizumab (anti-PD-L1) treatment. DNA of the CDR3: TGTGCCAGCACCAGGGTCGACCTGGGGTACAATGAGCAGTTCTTC. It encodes CASTRVDLGYNEQFF.